The 23 T cell receptor beta chains given below trace back to one sample, sequenced in a study of T cell repertoires in cytomegalovirus infection. For these TCRs, the target antigens are not known. TCRdb reprocessed the reads via MiXCR and lists one record per CDR3 protein. The sample shows some 110,000 distinct CDR3 sequences, over 9.5% of them seen only once. The sample taken for sequencing was PBMCs, sequenced either directly or after in vitro stimulation (not recorded which). The receptor set was obtained from a human donor in good health (CMV status not recorded). Some clones in this sample may be carry-over from other donors' samples.

This clonotype has a handful of counts. The chain combines TRBV20-1 with TRBJ1-6; D gene unclear. This CDR3 spans 16 amino acids. Germline assignment: CDR1 DFQATT and CDR2 SNEGSKA (reference sequence). Between the trimmed V and J ends, which lost 6 bases and 0 bases, there was a span of 15 bases. The chain's CDR3 is CSALRPMSSYNSPLHF. DNA for the CDR3: TGCAGTGCGCTAAGGCCCATGAGCTCCTATAATTCACCCCTCCACTTT.

This clonotype has only a few counts. The V and J genes are TRBV12-3 or TRBV12-4 and TRBJ1-1; D gene unclear. The V gene lost 3 bases and the J gene lost 1 base, with 6 bases spanning the gap. CDR3 length: 13 amino acids. CDR3 loop: CASSFMENTEAFF. CDR3 in DNA: TGTGCCAGCAGTTTCATGGAGAACACTGAAGCTTTCTTT.

This clonotype was recorded many times. J is TRBJ2-6 and V is TRBV12-3 or TRBV12-4; 7 bases are shared with TRBD1. The trim removed 4 bases at V and 0 bases at J, leaving 9 bases unmatched. The CDR3 has 18 amino acids. In nucleotides, the CDR3 is TGTGCCAGCAGTTGGGGACAGTCCCTAAGCTCTGGGGCCAACGTCCTGACTTTC. It specifies CASSWGQSLSSGANVLTF.

In this sample, this clonotype turned up a few times. V usage is TRBV4-1 and J usage is TRBJ2-1, with TRBD1 identical over 10 bases. The germline gives CDR1 MGHRA, CDR2 YSYEKL. Trimming cost V 3 bases and J 7 bases; bases outside gene matches: 9. The CDR3 covers 16 residues. CDR3 protein: CASSHLDRGLGNEQFF. The CDR3 DNA reads as TGCGCCAGCAGCCACCTAGACAGGGGGCTTGGGAATGAGCAGTTCTTC.

This chain uses TRBV20-1 with TRBJ2-5; 7 nucleotides agree with TRBD1. This CDR3 contains 13 residues. V was clipped by 5 bases and J by 1 base; unmatched bases: 4. The germline V gene encodes CDR1 DFQATT and CDR2 SNEGSKA (reference sequence). The CDR3 sequence: CSAYTGAQETQYF. The CDR3 DNA reads as TGCAGTGCTTACACAGGGGCCCAAGAGACCCAGTACTTC.

This clonotype has ten or more counts. The J gene is TRBJ2-1, the V gene TRBV7-2; 11 bases are a match to TRBD2. The junction had 0 bases not matched to a gene; V was cut back by 3 bases and J by 2 bases. Germline lookup yields CDR1 SGHTA and CDR2 FQGNSA. The CDR3 has 15 amino acids. This CDR3 reads CASSFSGRAYNEQFF. In DNA, the CDR3 is TGTGCCAGCAGCTTTAGCGGGAGGGCCTACAATGAGCAGTTCTTC. The full variable domain, in which reference TRBV7-2 and TRBJ2-1 provide the parts outside the CDR3, is GAGVSQSPSNKVTEKGKDVELRCDPISGHTALYWYRQSLGQGLEFLIYFQGNSAPDKSGLPSDRFSAERTGGSVSTLTIQRTQQEDSAVYLCASSFSGRAYNEQFFGPGTRLTVL.

The rearrangement links TRBV27 to TRBJ2-6, with 9 bases fitting TRBD1. There are 16 residues in the CDR3. V trimming: 6 bases; J trimming: 2 bases; junction bases outside the gene matches: 5. Germline lookup yields CDR1 MNHEY and CDR2 SMNVEV (reference sequence). This chain's CDR3 is CASSLRDRAGANVLTF. In DNA, the CDR3 is TGTGCCAGCAGCCTCCGGGACAGGGCTGGGGCCAACGTCCTGACTTTC.

This clonotype has a handful of counts. The genes are TRBV19 and TRBJ1-1, with a possible D match to TRBD1 (5 bases). This CDR3 spans 13 amino acids. Germline V lookup: CDR1 LNHDA, CDR2 SQIVND (reference sequence). V was pared by 6 bases and J by 4 bases, with 12 bases between. The CDR3 loop is CASRTVGTTEAFF. The CDR3 DNA is TGTGCCAGTAGGACTGTGGGGACCACTGAAGCTTTCTTT.

The rearrangement links TRBV5-4 to TRBJ1-2; TRBD1 matches at 7 bases. Trimming removed 4 bases from V and 6 bases from J; junction bases left unmatched: 12. The CDR3 has 15 residues. Germline loops: CDR1 SGHNT, CDR2 YYREEE (reference sequence). CDR3 nucleotides: TGTGCCAGCAGCCCTCTAACAGGGGCCAACGATGGCTACACCTTC. Its protein is CASSPLTGANDGYTF.

The table lists this clonotype with many counts. The chain carries TRBV11-3 and TRBJ2-2; D tentatively fits TRBD1 or TRBD2 (5 bases each). Germline V lookup: CDR1 SGHNT, CDR2 YENEEA. V lost 2 bases to trimming and J lost 7 bases, with 26 bases between them. The CDR3 loop spans 19 amino acids. CDR3 sequence: CASSLRTPGPEDPYGELFF. As DNA, the CDR3 is TGTGCCAGCAGCTTACGGACCCCGGGACCTGAGGATCCCTACGGGGAGCTGTTTTTT. Based on the CDR3 plus reference TRBV11-3 and TRBJ2-2, the full variable domain is EAGVVQSPRYKIIEKKQPVAFWCNPISGHNTLYWYLQNLGQGPELLIRYENEEAVDDSQLPKDRFSAERLKGVDSTLKIQPAELGDSAVYLCASSLRTPGPEDPYGELFFGEGSRLTVL.

Note on this clonotype: This may arise from a read error, as a much more abundant clone is one base away. The J gene is TRBJ2-1, the V gene TRBV6-6; TRBD2 agrees at 11 bases. With 10 bases clipped from V and 4 bases from J, the junction kept 12 bases outside the gene matches. From germline, CDR1 is MNHNY and CDR2 SVGAGI (reference sequence). This CDR3 spans 16 amino acids. For the CDR3, the DNA is TGTGCCACCCTAGGGACTAGCGGAGAGGCTTACAATGAGCAGTTCTTC. Residues: CATLGTSGEAYNEQFF.

This clonotype was seen ten or more times. The V and J genes are TRBV7-6 and TRBJ1-5; possible D gene TRBD1, 6 bases. Trimming pared 5 bases from V and 4 bases from J, leaving 15 bases between. The germline V gene has CDR1 SGHVS and CDR2 FNYEAQ. The CDR3 extends over 15 amino acids. The CDR3 DNA is TGTGCCAGCAGCCTCGGATGGGGGGCTAATCAGCCCCAGCATTTT. This codes for CASSLGWGANQPQHF.

This clonotype was counted ten times or more. The V call is TRBV7-8, the J call TRBJ2-1; 10 bases line up with TRBD1. Looked up from germline, CDR1 is SGHVS and CDR2 is FQNEAQ. The CDR3 runs 17 residues. With V trimmed by 4 bases and J by 6 bases, 12 bases remained unmatched. The CDR3 loop reads CASSSEAGQGTFNEQFF. The CDR3 DNA reads TGTGCCAGCAGCTCAGAGGCGGGACAGGGGACTTTCAATGAGCAGTTCTTC. Combining the CDR3 with reference TRBV7-8 and TRBJ2-1 gives the whole variable domain GAGVSQSPRYKVAKRGQDVALRCDPISGHVSLFWYQQALGQGPEFLTYFQNEAQLDKSGLPSDRFFAERPEGSVSTLKIQRTQQEDSAVYLCASSSEAGQGTFNEQFFGPGTRLTVL.

This clonotype occurred many times. The chain has TRBV29-1 and TRBJ1-4, with 7 nucleotides matching TRBD1. Trimming at V came to 7 bases and at J to 3 bases, leaving 5 bases not matched to a gene. The CDR3 totals 13 residues. The germline CDR1 and CDR2 sequences are SQVTM and ANQGSEA. The CDR3 loop reads CSGRDSPNEKLFF. In DNA form, the CDR3 reads TGCAGCGGGAGGGACAGCCCTAATGAAAAACTGTTTTTT.

The chain joins TRBV6-5 to TRBJ2-7, with D uncertain. The V gene's germline CDR1 is MNHEY and CDR2 SVGAGI. The CDR3 consists of 14 residues. Trimming cost V 2 bases and J 3 bases, with 11 bases left between them. The CDR3 here is CASSYAAESYEQYF. In nucleotides, the CDR3 is TGTGCCAGCAGTTACGCGGCGGAAAGCTACGAGCAGTACTTC.

This clonotype was seen many times. The gene calls are TRBV25-1 and TRBJ1-1; no definite D call. Germline lookup yields CDR1 MGHDK and CDR2 SYGVNS. Trimming removed 6 bases at V and 2 bases at J, with 10 bases between. The CDR3 spans 13 residues. This CDR3 reads CASREKLNTEAFF. CDR3 sequence (DNA): TGTGCCAGCAGGGAGAAACTTAACACTGAAGCTTTCTTT.

V gene TRBV19 combines with J gene TRBJ1-5, with D tentatively TRBD1 (5 bases). CDR1 and CDR2 from the germline V gene are LNHDA and SQIVND (reference sequence). V shed 5 bases and J shed 0 bases, with 11 bases lying between them. The CDR3 has 15 amino acids. The CDR3 coding sequence is TGTGCCAGTAGTGTAGGACACCATAGCAATCAGCCCCAGCATTTT. Translating it yields CASSVGHHSNQPQHF. Complete variable domain (other parts from reference TRBV19 and TRBJ1-5): DGGITQSPKYLFRKEGQNVTLSCEQNLNHDAMYWYRQDPGQGLRLIYYSQIVNDFQKGDIAEGYSVSREKKESFPLTVTSAQKNPTAFYLCASSVGHHSNQPQHFGDGTRLSIL.

This clonotype was detected many times. The chain employs TRBV7-2 and TRBJ2-1; 11 bases align to TRBD2. V gave up 3 bases and J gave up 9 bases; unmatched junction bases: 7. Germline loops: CDR1 SGHTA, CDR2 FQGNSA. The CDR3 is 15 residues long. The CDR3 DNA reads TGTGCCAGCAGCTTGTTAGCGGGGGGGCTTGGTGAGCAGTTCTTC. Its protein product is CASSLLAGGLGEQFF.

This clonotype was detected ten times or more. This rearrangement joins TRBV7-6 to TRBJ2-2; the D is unclear. Per the germline V gene, CDR1 is SGHVS and CDR2 is FNYEAQ. There are 13 residues in the CDR3. V was shortened by 5 bases and J by 1 base, with 5 bases between the two germline ends. Here the CDR3 DNA reads TGTGCCAGCAGCCGGGTGAACACCGGGGAGCTGTTTTTT. This encodes CASSRVNTGELFF.

This chain connects TRBV6-6 to TRBJ1-2; TRBD1 matches at 10 bases. Germline CDR1 is MNHNY and CDR2 is SVGAGI (reference sequence). The length of the CDR3 is 14 residues. Trimming cost V 5 bases and J 6 bases; bases outside gene matches: 6. This chain's CDR3 is CASSASGTGDGYTF. In DNA form, the CDR3 reads TGTGCCAGCAGTGCCTCCGGGACAGGGGATGGCTACACCTTC.

This clonotype was counted many times. CDR3 sequence reads: CASSESGRAGNTIYF. The CDR3 DNA follows: TGTGCCAGCAGTGAAAGTGGCAGGGCTGGAAACACCATATATTTT. V is TRBV6-1 and J is TRBJ1-3; D perhaps matches TRBD1 (5 bases). CDR3 length equals 15 residues. Trimming stripped 2 bases from V and 2 bases from J, with 10 bases between. From germline, CDR1 is MNHNS and CDR2 SASEGT.

This chain uses TRBV2 with TRBJ1-1, with D unresolved. The CDR3 runs 15 residues. Germline V gene data show CDR1 as SNHLY and CDR2 as FYNNEI. V was shortened by 6 bases and J by 1 base, with 15 bases between the two germline ends. This CDR3 is CASRDRTATNTEAFF. The CDR3 region has the DNA TGTGCCAGCAGGGATCGGACGGCAACGAACACTGAAGCTTTCTTT.

V and J are TRBV11-2 and TRBJ2-2; weak D call: TRBD1 (6 bases). CDR3 length equals 17 residues. Trimming left V 5 bases short and J 1 base short, with 17 bases between. Germline V CDR1 and CDR2: SGHAT, FQNNGV. The CDR3 is CASSTMNRARNTGELFF. In nucleotides, the CDR3 is TGTGCCAGCAGCACAATGAACAGGGCTCGGAACACCGGGGAGCTGTTTTTT.